The T cell receptor beta chain described here comes from a study of cytomegalovirus exposure and HLA in healthy donors. As for the study in general: A data release that came early held 75 million to 85 million unique TCRs from HLA-typed donors.

On this clone: The antigen remains undetermined. One end of the junction is discordant with germline, which a read error may explain.

The donors, nominally healthy at sampling, likely had unrecorded immune exposures. PCR amplification relied on 60 Vbeta primers (plus 13 Jbeta primers). Assay: immunoSEQ multiplex PCR; the TCRdb copy retains only in-frame clones and omits some. This table holds 100,000 to 150,000 clones. Whole-study findings and limits: Per a prior analysis, the majority of TCR beta V segments were productive roughly 90% or roughly 30% of the time. A later analysis found that most CMV-associated TCR beta chains appeared HLA-restricted.

Germline CDR1 reads LGHNA; CDR2 reads YSLEER. CDR3 length: 16 residues. V gene TRBV4-3 combines with J gene TRBJ2-7; 10 bases are shared with TRBD2. This TCR was sampled from a woman in her thirties or forties in good health and CMV-seronegative. The sample taken for sequencing was PBMCs. The CDR3 nucleotides are TGCGCCAGCAGCCAAGATCGGACTAGCGGCGCCTACGAGCAGTGCTTC. Its translation: CASSQDRTSGAYEQCF.